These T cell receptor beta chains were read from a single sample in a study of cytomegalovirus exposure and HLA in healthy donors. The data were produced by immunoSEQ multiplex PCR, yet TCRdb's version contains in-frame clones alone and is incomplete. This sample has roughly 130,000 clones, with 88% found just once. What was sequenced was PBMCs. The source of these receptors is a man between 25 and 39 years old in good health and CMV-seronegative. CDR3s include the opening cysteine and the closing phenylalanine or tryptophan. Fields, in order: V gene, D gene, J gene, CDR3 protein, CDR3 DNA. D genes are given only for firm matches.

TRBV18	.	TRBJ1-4	CASSPPGSPNEKLFF	TGTGCCAGCTCACCGCCGGGAAGCCCTAATGAAAAACTGTTTTTT
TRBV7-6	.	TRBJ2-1	CASSLVGDNEQFF	TGTGCCAGCAGCTTAGTAGGGGACAATGAGCAGTTCTTC
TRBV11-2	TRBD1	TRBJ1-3	CASSVPSGTGGNTIYF	TGTGCCAGCTCCGTTCCCTCTGGGACAGGGGGAAACACCATATATTTT
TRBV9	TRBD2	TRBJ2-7	CASSAGTSSYEQYF	TGTGCCAGCAGCGCCGGGACTAGCTCCTACGAGCAGTACTTC
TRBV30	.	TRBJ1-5	CAWSLNSWSNQPQHF	TGTGCCTGGAGTTTGAACTCCTGGAGCAATCAGCCCCAGCATTTT
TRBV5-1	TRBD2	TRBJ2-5	CASSLEGSGRYETQYF	TGCGCCAGCAGCTTGGAAGGTAGCGGGAGATATGAGACCCAGTACTTC
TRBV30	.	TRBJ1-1	CAWVTLAQRAFF	TGTGCCTGGGTTACTTTAGCGCAACGAGCTTTCTTT
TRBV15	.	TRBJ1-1	CATSRGEMEEAFF	TGTGCCACCAGCAGAGGTGAAATGGAGGAAGCTTTCTTT
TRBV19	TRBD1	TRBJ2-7	CASTPVRGQGGGQYF	TGTGCCAGTACCCCTGTAAGAGGACAGGGAGGAGGGCAGTACTTC
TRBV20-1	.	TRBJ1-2	CSAAKTHGYTF	TGCAGTGCGGCTAAGACTCATGGCTACACCTTC
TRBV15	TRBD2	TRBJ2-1	CATSPRLAGGNEQFF	TGTGCCACCAGCCCACGACTAGCGGGAGGAAATGAGCAGTTCTTC
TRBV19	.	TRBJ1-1	CASSISGNTEAFF	TGTGCCAGTAGTATTTCGGGAAACACTGAAGCTTTCTTT
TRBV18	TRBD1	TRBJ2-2	CASSQRGTGNTGELFF	TGTGCCAGCTCCCAGAGGGGGACAGGGAACACCGGGGAGCTGTTTTTT
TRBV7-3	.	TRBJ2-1	CASSSLGGGNEQFF	TGTGCCAGCAGCTCCCTAGGGGGAGGGAATGAGCAGTTCTTC
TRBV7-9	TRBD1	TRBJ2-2	CASSSGGQGAPGELFF	TGTGCCAGCAGCTCGGGGGGACAGGGGGCGCCCGGGGAGCTGTTTTTT
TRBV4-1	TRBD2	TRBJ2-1	CASSYPLAGEAAEQFF	TGCGCCAGCAGCTACCCTCTAGCGGGGGAGGCAGCTGAGCAGTTCTTC
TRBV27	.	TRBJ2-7	CASSLLGAYEQYF	TGTGCCAGCAGTTTACTAGGGGCTTACGAGCAGTACTTC
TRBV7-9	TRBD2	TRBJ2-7	CASSLGLAGDEQYF	TGTGCCAGCAGCTTAGGACTAGCGGGAGACGAGCAGTACTTC
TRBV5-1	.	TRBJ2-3	CASSLQRWGTDTQYF	TGCGCCAGCAGCTTGCAGCGGTGGGGCACAGATACGCAGTATTTT